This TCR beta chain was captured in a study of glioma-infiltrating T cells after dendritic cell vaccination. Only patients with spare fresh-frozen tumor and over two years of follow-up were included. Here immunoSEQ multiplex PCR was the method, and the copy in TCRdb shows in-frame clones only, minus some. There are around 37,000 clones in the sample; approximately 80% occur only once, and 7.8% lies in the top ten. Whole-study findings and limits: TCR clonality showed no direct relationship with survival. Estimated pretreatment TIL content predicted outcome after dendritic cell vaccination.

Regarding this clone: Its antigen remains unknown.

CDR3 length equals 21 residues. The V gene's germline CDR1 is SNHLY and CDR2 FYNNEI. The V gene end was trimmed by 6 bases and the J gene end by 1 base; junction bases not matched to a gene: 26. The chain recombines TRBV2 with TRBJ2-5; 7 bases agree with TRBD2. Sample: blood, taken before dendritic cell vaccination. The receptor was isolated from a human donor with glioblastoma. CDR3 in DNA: TGTGCCAGCAGCGAGGATTTTTGGCTAGCGGCTAATAAGTATGGCCAAGAGACCCAGTACTTC. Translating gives CASSEDFWLAANKYGQETQYF. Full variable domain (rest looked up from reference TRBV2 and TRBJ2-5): EPEVTQTPSHQVTQMGQEVILRCVPISNHLYFYWYRQILGQKVEFLVSFYNNEISEKSEIFDDQFSVERPDGSNFTLKIRSTKLEDSAMYFCASSEDFWLAANKYGQETQYFGPGTRLLVL.